Sequencing of this T cell receptor beta chain was carried out in a study of blood T cell repertoires in COVID-19. As for the study in general: Samples taken during acute and convalescent COVID-19 were collected in the United States, Italy and Spain.

Methods used by the authors: For nucleated cells, counts were estimated from reference gene primer amplification. Clones were sequenced by immunoSEQ multiplex PCR, and TCRdb holds only the in-frame ones, with some missing. The DNA gave D and trimming, while V, J and clone size come from that table. The sample consists of 150,000 to 200,000 clones, roughly 87% of them appearing once. The CDR3 runs to 12 residues. V was shortened by 2 bases and J by 6 bases, with 5 bases between the two germline ends. CDR1 is MNHEY, CDR2 SVGEGT, per germline. Those enrolled, adults aged 18 to 89 years, came from about two dozen US areas. Participants were placed into cohorts based on the clinical history they reported.

Specimen: PBMCs or T cells enriched from blood (not recorded which). J is TRBJ1-5 and V is TRBV6-2 or TRBV6-3; D remains ambiguous. This TCR was recovered from a human donor with acute COVID-19. The donor label of this sample is uncertain. The CDR3 is CASSYGGQPQHF. CDR3 DNA sequence: TGTGCCAGCAGTTACGGCGGTCAGCCCCAGCATTTT.